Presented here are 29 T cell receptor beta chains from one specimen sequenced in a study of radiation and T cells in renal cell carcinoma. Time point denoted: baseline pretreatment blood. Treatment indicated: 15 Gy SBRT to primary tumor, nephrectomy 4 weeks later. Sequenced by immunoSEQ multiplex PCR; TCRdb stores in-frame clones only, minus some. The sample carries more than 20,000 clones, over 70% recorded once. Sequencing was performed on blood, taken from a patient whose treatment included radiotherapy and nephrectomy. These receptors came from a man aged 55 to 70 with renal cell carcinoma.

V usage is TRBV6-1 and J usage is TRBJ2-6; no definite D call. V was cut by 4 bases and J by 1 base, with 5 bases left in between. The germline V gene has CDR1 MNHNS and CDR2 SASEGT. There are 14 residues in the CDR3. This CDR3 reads CASSGVSGANVLTF. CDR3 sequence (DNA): TGTGCCAGCAGTGGCGTTTCTGGGGCCAACGTCCTGACTTTC.

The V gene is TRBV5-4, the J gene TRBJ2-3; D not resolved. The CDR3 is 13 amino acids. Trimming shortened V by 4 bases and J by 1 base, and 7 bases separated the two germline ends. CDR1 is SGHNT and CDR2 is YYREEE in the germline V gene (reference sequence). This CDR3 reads CASSPQGTDTQYF. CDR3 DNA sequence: TGTGCCAGCAGCCCTCAGGGCACAGATACGCAGTATTTT.

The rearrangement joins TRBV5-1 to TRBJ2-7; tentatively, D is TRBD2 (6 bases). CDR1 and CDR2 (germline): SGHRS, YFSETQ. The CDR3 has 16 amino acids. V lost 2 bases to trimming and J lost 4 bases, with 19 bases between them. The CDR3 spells CASSFGSVAGPYEQYF. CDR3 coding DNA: TGCGCCAGCAGCTTCGGGAGCGTGGCGGGACCTTACGAGCAGTACTTC.

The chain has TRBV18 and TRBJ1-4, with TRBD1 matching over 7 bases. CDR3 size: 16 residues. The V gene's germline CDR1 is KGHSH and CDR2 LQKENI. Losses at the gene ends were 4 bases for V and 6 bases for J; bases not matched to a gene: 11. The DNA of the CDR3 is TGTGCCAGCTCACACAGCGGGACAGTTCTCGATGAAAAACTGTTTTTT. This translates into CASSHSGTVLDEKLFF.

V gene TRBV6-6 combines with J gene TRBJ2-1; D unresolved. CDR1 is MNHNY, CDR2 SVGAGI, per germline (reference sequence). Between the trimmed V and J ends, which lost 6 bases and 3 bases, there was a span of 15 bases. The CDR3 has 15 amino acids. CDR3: CASRIDRSYYNEQFF. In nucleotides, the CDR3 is TGTGCCAGCAGGATAGATCGTTCTTACTACAATGAGCAGTTCTTC.

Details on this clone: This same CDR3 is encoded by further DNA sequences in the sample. Written as DNA, the CDR3 is TGCGCCAGCAGTCAGCTAACAGGGAATGTCGGTGGCTACACCTTC. This gives the protein CASSQLTGNVGGYTF. V gene TRBV4-3 combines with J gene TRBJ1-2; a possible D gene is TRBD1 (6 bases). The CDR3 spans 15 residues. Germline values: CDR1 LGHNA, CDR2 YSLEER. Trimming shortened V by 6 bases and J by 7 bases, and 21 bases separated the two germline ends.

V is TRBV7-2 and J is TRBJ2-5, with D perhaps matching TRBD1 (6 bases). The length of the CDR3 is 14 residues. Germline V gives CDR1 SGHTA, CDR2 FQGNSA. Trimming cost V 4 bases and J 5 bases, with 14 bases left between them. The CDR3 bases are TGTGCCAGCAGCTCTACAGGGTTTGGGGAGACCCAGTACTTC. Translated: CASSSTGFGETQYF.

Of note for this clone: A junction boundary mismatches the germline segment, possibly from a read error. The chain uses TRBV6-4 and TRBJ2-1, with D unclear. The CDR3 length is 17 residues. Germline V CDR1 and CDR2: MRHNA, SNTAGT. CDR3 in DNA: TGTGCCATCAGTTCCCCTGAAAGTCGGCGAACAAGGCATGAGCAGTTCTTC. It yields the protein CAISSPESRRTRHEQFF.

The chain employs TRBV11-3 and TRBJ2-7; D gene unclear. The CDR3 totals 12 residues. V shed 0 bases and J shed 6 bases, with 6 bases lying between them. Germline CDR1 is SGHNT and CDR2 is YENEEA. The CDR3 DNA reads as TGTGCCAGCAGCTTAGATTTCAGCGAGCAGTACTTC. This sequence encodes CASSLDFSEQYF. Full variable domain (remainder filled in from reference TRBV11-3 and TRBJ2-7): EAGVVQSPRYKIIEKKQPVAFWCNPISGHNTLYWYLQNLGQGPELLIRYENEEAVDDSQLPKDRFSAERLKGVDSTLKIQPAELGDSAVYLCASSLDFSEQYFGPGTRLTVT.

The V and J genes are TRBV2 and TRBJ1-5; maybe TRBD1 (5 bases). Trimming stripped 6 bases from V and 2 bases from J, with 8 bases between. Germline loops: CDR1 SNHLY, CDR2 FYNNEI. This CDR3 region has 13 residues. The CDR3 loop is CASSRVRNQPQHF. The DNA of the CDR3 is TGTGCCAGCAGCAGGGTGCGCAATCAGCCCCAGCATTTT.

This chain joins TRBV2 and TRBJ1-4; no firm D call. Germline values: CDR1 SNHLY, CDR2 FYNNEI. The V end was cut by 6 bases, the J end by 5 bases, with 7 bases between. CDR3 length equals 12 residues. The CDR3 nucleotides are TGTGCCAGCAGGGTGAAGAATGAAAAACTGTTTTTT. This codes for CASRVKNEKLFF.

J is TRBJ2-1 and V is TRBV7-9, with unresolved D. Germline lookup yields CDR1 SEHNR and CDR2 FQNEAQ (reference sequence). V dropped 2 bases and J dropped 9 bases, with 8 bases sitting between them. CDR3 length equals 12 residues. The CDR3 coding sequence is TGTGCCAGCAGCTTAAGTTACTCTGAGCAGTTCTTC. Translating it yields CASSLSYSEQFF.

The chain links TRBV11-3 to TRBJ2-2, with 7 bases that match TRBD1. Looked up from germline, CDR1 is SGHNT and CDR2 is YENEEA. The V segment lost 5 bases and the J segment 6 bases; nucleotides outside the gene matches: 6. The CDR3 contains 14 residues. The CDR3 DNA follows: TGTGCCAGCAGCCCCCGGACAGGATCCGGGGAGCTGTTTTTT. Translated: CASSPRTGSGELFF.

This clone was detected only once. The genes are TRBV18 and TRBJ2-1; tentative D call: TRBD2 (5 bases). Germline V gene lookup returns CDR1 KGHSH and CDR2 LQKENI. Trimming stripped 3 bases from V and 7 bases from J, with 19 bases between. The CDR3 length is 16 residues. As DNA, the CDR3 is TGTGCCAGCTCACCGGTCGCCAGTGGAGGTGGTAATGAGCAGTTCTTC. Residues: CASSPVASGGGNEQFF.

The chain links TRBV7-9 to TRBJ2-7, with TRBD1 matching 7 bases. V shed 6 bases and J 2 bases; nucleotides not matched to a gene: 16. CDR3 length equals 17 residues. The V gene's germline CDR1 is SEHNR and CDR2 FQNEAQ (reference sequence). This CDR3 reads CASSETTPTGLTYEQYF. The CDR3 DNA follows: TGTGCCAGCAGTGAAACAACCCCGACAGGGCTTACCTACGAGCAGTACTTC.

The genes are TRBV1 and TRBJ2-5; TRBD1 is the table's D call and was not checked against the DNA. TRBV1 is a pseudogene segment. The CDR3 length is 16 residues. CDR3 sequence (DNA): TGCACCAGCAGCCAAGATAGGTTAGGGGTGAGGGAGACCCAGTACTTC. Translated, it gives CTSSQDRLGVRETQYF.

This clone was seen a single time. CDR3 in amino acids: CASSQGESSYNEQFF. The CDR3 DNA reads TGTGCCAGCTCACAGGGGGAGAGCTCCTACAATGAGCAGTTCTTC. The chain has TRBV18 and TRBJ2-1; D might be TRBD1 (6 bases). Germline-derived CDR1 and CDR2 are KGHSH and LQKENI. CDR3 size: 15 residues. V was trimmed by 4 bases and J by 0 bases, leaving 10 bases between them.

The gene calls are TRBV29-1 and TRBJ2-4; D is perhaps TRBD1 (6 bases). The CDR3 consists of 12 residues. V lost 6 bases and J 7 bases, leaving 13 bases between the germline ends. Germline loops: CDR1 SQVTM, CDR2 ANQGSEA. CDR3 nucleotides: TGCAGCGTAACTCAGGGGCGGAACATTCAGTACTTC. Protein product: CSVTQGRNIQYF.

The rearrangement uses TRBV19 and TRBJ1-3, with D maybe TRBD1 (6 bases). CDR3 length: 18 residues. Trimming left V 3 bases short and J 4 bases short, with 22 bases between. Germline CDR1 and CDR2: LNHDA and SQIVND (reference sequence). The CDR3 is CASSMFRRGAGVGNTIYF. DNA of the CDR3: TGTGCCAGTAGTATGTTCCGTCGGGGGGCCGGTGTGGGAAACACCATATATTTT.

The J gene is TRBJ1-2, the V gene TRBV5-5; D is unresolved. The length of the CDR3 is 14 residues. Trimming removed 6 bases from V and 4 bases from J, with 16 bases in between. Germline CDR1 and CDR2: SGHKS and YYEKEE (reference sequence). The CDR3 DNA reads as TGTGCCAGCAAACGATCGCGAAAGACCTATGGCTACACCTTC. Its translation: CASKRSRKTYGYTF.

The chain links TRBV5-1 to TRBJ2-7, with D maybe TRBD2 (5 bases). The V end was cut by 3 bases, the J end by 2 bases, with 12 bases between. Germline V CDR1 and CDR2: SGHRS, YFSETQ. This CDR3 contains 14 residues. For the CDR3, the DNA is TGCGCCAGCAGCTCGGACGGGATCCCCTACGAGCAGTACTTC. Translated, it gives CASSSDGIPYEQYF.

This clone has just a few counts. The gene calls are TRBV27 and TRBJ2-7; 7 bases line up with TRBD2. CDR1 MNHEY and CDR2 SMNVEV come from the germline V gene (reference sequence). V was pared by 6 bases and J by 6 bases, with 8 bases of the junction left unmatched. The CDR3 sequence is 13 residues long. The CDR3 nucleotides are TGTGCCAGCAGGGCAGGTGGGGGGGGCGAGCAGTACTTC. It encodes CASRAGGGGEQYF.

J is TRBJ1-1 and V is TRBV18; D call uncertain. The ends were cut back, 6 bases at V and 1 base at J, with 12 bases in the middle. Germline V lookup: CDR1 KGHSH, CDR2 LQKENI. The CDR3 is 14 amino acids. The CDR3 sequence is CASSLLRENTEAFF. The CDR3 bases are TGTGCCAGCTCTCTCCTCCGGGAGAACACTGAAGCTTTCTTT.

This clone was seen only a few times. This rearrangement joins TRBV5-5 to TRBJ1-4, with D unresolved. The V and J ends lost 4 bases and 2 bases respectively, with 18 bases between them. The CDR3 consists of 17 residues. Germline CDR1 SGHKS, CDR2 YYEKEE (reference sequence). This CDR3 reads CASSPGLGRQTNEKLFF. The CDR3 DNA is TGTGCCAGCAGCCCCGGCTTGGGCAGGCAGACTAATGAAAAACTGTTTTTT.

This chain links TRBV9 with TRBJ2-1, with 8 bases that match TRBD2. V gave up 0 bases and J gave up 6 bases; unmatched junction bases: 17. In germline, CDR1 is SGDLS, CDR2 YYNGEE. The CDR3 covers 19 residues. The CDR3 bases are TGTGCCAGCAGCGTAGATCTTGGAGGGTGGGCGGGAGGACGCAATGAGCAGTTCTTC. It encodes CASSVDLGGWAGGRNEQFF.

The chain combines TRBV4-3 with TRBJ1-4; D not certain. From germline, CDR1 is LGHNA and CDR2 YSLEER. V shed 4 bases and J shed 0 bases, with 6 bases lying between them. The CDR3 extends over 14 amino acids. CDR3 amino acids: CASSRSPTNEKLFF. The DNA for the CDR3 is TGCGCCAGCAGCCGGAGCCCAACTAATGAAAAACTGTTTTTT.

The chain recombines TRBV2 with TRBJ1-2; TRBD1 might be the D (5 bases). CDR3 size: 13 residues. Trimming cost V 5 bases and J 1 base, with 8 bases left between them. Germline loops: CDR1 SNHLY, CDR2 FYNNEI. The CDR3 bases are TGTGCCAGCAGTTGGGACGGTAACTATGGCTACACCTTC. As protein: CASSWDGNYGYTF.

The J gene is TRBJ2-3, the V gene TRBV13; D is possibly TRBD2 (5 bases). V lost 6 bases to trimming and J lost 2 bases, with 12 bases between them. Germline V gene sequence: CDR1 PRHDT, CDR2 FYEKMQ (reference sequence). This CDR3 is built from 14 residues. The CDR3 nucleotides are TGTGCCAGCAGTCGGGGATTGTACACAGATACGCAGTATTTT. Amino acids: CASSRGLYTDTQYF.

The CDR3 nucleotides read TGTGCCAGCAGCCACGGACTAGCTACTAACAATGAGCAGTTCTTC. As protein: CASSHGLATNNEQFF. The rearrangement uses TRBV11-3 and TRBJ2-1, with 8 bases identical to TRBD2. Trimming took 5 bases from V and 5 from J; bases not matched to a gene: 8. This CDR3 comprises 15 residues. The V gene's germline CDR1 is SGHNT and CDR2 YENEEA.